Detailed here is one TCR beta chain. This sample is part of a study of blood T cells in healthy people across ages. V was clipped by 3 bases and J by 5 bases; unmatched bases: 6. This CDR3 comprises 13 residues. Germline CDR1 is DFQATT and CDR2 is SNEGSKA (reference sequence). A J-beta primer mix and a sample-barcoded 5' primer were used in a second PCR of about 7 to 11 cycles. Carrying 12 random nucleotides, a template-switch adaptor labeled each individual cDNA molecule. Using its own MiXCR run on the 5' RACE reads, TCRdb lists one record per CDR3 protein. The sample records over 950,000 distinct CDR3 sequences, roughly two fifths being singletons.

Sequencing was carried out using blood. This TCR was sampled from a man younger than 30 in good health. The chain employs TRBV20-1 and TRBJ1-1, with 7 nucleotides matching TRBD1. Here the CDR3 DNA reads TGCAGTGCTAGTAGTGACAGGGAGACTGAAGCTTTCTTT. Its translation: CSASSDRETEAFF.